This T cell receptor (beta chain) was obtained from a study of T cells in Graves' hyperthyroidism and ophthalmopathy. CDR1 is SNHLY, CDR2 FYNNEI, per germline. The CDR3 has 14 amino acids. Trimming cost V 8 bases and J 6 bases; bases outside gene matches: 10. TCR beta CDR3 regions were amplified from RNA. Primed by the HTBI set, a first-round RT-PCR was run on the TCR CDR3. Each CDR3 protein gets one entry after TCRdb re-called the multiplex PCR reads with MiXCR. The sample contains hundreds of thousands of distinct CDR3 sequences, around 13% of which appear only once. This chain connects TRBV2 to TRBJ1-5, with 7 bases aligning to TRBD1. Input material: blood. This receptor was taken from a woman under 30 with Graves' hyperthyroidism. CDR3 nucleotide sequence: TGTGCCAGCCACCCCAGGGGGGGTGGTCAGCCCCAGCATTTT. It encodes CASHPRGGGQPQHF.